This TCR beta chain appears in the sequencing data of a study of T cells in Graves' hyperthyroidism and ophthalmopathy. More than 9.5 ml fresh peripheral blood yielded the PBMCs. The CDR3 runs to 14 residues. Per germline, CDR1 SGHTA and CDR2 FQGNSA. The trim removed 5 bases at V and 5 bases at J, leaving 5 bases unmatched. This clonotype turned up a few times. Antigen specificity is unknown. Notes on the study in general: Peripheral blood also featured most of the thyroid clonotypes expanded above 0.001.

Template material for amplifying TCR beta CDR3 regions consisted of RNA transcripts. The primer set for the first-round RT-PCR of the TCR CDR3 was HTBI. TCRdb reanalysed the multiplex PCR reads using MiXCR and keeps one entry per CDR3 protein. The table lists 500,000 to 700,000 distinct CDR3 sequences, around 17% of them singletons. The sample comprised blood. V usage is TRBV7-2 and J usage is TRBJ2-5; 10 nucleotides line up with TRBD1. This clonotype was sampled from a woman aged 18-30 years with Graves' hyperthyroidism. CDR3 nucleotide sequence: TGTGCCAGCAGCCGACAGGGGGCTTGGGAGACCCAGTACTTC. It translates to CASSRQGAWETQYF.